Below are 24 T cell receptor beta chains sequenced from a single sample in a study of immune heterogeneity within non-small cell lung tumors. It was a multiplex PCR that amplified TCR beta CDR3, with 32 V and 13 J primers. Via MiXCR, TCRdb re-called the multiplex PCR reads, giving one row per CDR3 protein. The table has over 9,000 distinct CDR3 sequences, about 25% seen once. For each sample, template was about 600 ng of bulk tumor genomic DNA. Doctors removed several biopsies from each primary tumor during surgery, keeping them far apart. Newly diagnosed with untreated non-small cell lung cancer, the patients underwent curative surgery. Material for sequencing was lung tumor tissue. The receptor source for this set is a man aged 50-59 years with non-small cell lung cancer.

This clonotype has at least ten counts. The CDR3 DNA reads TGTGCCAGCAGTTTTAACAGGGTCAATCCCTACGAGCAGTACTTC. Protein product: CASSFNRVNPYEQYF. V gene TRBV5-5 combines with J gene TRBJ2-7, with a possible D match to TRBD1 (6 bases). The CDR3 runs to 15 residues. CDR1 is SGHKS and CDR2 is YYEKEE in the germline V gene (reference sequence). V gave up 5 bases and J gave up 2 bases, with 17 bases separating them.

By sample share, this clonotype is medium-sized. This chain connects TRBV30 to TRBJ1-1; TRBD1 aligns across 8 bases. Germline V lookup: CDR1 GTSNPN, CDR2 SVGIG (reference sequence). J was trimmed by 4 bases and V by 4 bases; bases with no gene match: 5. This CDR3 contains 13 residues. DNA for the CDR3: TGTGCCTGGACTATACAGGGGGGCACTGAAGCTTTCTTT. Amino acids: CAWTIQGGTEAFF.

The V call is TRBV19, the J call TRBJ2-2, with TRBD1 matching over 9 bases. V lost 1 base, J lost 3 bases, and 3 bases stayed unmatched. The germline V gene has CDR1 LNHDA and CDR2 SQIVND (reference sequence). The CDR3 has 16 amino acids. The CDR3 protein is CASSIGGQGYTGELFF. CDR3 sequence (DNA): TGTGCCAGTAGTATAGGGGGACAGGGTTACACCGGGGAGCTGTTTTTT.

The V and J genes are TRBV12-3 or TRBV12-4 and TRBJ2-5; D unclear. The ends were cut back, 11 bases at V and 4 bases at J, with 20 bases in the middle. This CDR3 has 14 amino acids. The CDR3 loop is CAQFRLPHRETQYF. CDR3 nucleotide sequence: TGTGCCCAGTTTAGGTTACCCCACCGAGAGACCCAGTACTTC.

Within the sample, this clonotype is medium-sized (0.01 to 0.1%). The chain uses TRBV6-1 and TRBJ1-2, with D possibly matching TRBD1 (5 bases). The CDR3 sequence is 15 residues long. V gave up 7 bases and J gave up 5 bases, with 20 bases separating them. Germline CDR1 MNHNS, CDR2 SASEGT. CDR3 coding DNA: TGTGCCAGCAACTTTAGGAGGGGTTCTGGATATGGCTACACCTTC. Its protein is CASNFRRGSGYGYTF.

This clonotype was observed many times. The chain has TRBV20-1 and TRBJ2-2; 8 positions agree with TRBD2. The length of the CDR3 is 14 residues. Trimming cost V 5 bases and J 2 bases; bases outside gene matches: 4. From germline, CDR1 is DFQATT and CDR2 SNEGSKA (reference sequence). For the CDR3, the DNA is TGCAGTGCTCGGACTAGCTTAAACACCGGGGAGCTGTTTTTT. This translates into CSARTSLNTGELFF.

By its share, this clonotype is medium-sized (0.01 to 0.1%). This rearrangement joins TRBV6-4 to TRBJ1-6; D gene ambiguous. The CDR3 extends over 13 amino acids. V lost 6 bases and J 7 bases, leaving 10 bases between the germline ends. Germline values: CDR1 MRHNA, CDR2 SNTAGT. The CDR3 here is CASSEGRNSPLHF. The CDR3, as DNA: TGTGCCAGCAGCGAAGGACGGAATTCACCCCTCCACTTT.

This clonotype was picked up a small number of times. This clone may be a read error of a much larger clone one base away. CDR3 amino acids: CSAGDTQGEVEQYF. As DNA, the CDR3 is TGCAGTGCTGGAGATACCCAGGGGGAGGTCGAGCAGTACTTC. The V call is TRBV20-1, the J call TRBJ2-7; D possibly corresponds to TRBD1 (7 bases). The CDR3 consists of 14 residues. CDR1 and CDR2 from the germline V gene are DFQATT and SNEGSKA (reference sequence).

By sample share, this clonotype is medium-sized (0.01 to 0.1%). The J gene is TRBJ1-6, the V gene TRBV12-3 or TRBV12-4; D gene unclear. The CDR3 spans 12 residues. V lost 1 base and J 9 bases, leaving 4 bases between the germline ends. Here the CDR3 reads CASSLDSSPLHF. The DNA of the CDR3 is TGTGCCAGCAGTTTAGATAGTTCACCCCTCCACTTT.

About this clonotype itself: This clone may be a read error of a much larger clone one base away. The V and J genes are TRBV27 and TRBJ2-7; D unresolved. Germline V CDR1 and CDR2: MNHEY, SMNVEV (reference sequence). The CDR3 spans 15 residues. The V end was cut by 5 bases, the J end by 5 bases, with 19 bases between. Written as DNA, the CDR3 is TGTGCCAGCAGTCTACAGCAGACGGTCACCCACGAGCAGTACTTC. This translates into CASSLQQTVTHEQYF.

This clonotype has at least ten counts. This chain's CDR3 is CASSIGTLWNTEAFF. The CDR3 DNA is TGTGCCAGCAGCATCGGGACACTATGGAACACTGAAGCTTTCTTT. The J gene is TRBJ1-1, the V gene TRBV7-2; TRBD1 might be the D (6 bases). Trimming took off 5 bases at V and 1 base at J, with 14 bases between the two ends. The CDR3 runs 15 residues. Per germline, CDR1 SGHTA and CDR2 FQGNSA.

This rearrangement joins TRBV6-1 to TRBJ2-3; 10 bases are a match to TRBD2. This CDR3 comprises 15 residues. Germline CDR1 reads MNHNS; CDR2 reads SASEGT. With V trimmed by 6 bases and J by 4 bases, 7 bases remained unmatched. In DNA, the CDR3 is TGTGCCAGCAGCCCTCTAGCGGGAGATCCAGATACGCAGTATTTT. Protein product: CASSPLAGDPDTQYF.

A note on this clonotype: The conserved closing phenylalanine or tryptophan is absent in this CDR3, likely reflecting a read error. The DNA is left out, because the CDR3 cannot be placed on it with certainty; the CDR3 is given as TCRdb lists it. The CDR3 sequence: CASSLSTSYEKYL. The chain has TRBV12-3 or TRBV12-4 and TRBJ2-7; the table's D call, TRBD1, was not checked against the DNA. The CDR3 is 13 residues long, counting both termini.

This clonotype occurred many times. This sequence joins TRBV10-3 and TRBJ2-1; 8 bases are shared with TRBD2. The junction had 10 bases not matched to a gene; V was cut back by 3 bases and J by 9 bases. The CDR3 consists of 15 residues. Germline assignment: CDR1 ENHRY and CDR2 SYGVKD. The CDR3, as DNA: TGTGCCATCAGTGAAGAGGAAGCGGGAGCGATTGAGCAGTTCTTC. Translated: CAISEEEAGAIEQFF.

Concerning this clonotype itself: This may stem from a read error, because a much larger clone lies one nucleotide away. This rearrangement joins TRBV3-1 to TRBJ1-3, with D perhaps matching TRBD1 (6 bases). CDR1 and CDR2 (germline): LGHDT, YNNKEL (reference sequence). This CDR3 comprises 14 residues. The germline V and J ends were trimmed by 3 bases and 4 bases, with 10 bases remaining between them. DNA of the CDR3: TGTGCCAGCAGCCACCGGACAGAAGGAAACACCATATATTTT. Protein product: CASSHRTEGNTIYF.

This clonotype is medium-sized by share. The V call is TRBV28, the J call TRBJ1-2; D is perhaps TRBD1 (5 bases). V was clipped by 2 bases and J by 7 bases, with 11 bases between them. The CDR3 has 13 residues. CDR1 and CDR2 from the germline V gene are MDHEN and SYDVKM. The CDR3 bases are TGTGCCAGCAGTTTAGTAGGGGCTTTTGGCTACACCTTC. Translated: CASSLVGAFGYTF.

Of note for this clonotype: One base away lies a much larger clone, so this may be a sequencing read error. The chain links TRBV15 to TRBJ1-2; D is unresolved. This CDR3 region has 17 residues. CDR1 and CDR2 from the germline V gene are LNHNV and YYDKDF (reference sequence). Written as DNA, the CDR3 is TGTGCCACCAGCAGAGATGGTAATCTACCCCCCGGCTATGGCTGCACCTTC. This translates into CATSRDGNLPPGYGCTF.

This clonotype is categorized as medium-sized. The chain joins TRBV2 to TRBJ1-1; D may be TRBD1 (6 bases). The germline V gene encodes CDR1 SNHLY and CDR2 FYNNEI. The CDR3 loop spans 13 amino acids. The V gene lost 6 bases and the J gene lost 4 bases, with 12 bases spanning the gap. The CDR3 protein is CASREQGSTEAFF. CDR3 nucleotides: TGTGCCAGCAGGGAACAGGGTAGCACTGAAGCTTTCTTT. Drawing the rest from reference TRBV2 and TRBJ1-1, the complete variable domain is EPEVTQTPSHQVTQMGQEVILRCVPISNHLYFYWYRQILGQKVEFLVSFYNNEISEKSEIFDDQFSVERPDGSNFTLKIRSTKLEDSAMYFCASREQGSTEAFFGQGTRLTVV.

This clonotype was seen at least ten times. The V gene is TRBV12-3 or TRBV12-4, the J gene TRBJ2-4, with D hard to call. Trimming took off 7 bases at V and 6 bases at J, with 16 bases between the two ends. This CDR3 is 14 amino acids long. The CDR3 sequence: CASKDTAVPNIQYF. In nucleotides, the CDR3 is TGTGCCAGCAAAGACACAGCCGTGCCAAACATTCAGTACTTC.

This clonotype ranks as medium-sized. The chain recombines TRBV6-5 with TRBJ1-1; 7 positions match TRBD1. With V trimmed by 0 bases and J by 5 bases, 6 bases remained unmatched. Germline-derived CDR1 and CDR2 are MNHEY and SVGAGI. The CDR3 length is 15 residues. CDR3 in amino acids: CASSYSGQSLTEAFF. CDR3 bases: TGTGCCAGCAGTTACTCGGGACAGAGTCTGACTGAAGCTTTCTTT.

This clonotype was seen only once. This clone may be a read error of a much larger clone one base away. CDR3 DNA: TGCAGTGTTAAACAGTCGCCGAATTCAGCCCTCCACTTT. This encodes CSVKQSPNSALHF. V gene TRBV20-1 combines with J gene TRBJ1-6; D is unclear. The CDR3 consists of 13 residues. Germline V gives CDR1 DFQATT, CDR2 SNEGSKA (reference sequence).

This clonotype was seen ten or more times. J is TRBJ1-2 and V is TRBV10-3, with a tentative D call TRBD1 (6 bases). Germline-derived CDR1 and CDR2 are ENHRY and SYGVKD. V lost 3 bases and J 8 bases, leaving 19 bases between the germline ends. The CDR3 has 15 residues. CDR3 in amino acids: CAISEGSTGPGGYTF. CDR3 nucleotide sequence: TGTGCCATCAGTGAAGGGAGCACAGGGCCGGGGGGCTACACCTTC.

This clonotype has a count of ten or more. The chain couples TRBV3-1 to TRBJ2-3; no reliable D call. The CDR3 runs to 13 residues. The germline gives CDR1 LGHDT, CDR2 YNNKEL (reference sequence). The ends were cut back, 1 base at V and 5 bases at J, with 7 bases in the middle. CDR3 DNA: TGTGCCAGCAGCCAAGCTGGCGGAGATACGCAGTATTTT. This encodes CASSQAGGDTQYF.

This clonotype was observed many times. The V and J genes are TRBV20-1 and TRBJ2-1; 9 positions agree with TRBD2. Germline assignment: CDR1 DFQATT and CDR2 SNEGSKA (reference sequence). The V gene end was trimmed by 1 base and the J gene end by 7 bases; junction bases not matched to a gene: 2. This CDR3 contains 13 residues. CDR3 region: CSARVSGSNEQFF. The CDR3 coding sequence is TGCAGTGCTAGAGTTAGCGGGAGTAATGAGCAGTTCTTC.